These 29 T cell receptor beta chains originate from one sample sequenced in a study of cytomegalovirus exposure and HLA in healthy donors. Both 60 Vbeta primers and 13 Jbeta primers went into the PCR. The data were produced by immunoSEQ multiplex PCR, yet TCRdb's version contains in-frame clones alone and is incomplete. The sample table sets out 100,000 or so clones. Sequenced: PBMCs. These receptors originate from a woman younger than 45 in good health and CMV-seronegative.

J is TRBJ2-3 and V is TRBV2; D remains ambiguous. Germline-derived CDR1 and CDR2 are SNHLY and FYNNEI. CDR3 size: 13 residues. Trimming stripped 3 bases from V and 5 bases from J, with 9 bases between. CDR3 sequence reads: CASSDLRLDTQYF. The CDR3 DNA follows: TGTGCCAGCAGTGATCTAAGACTAGATACGCAGTATTTT.

The V and J genes are TRBV29-1 and TRBJ2-2, with 7 bases that match TRBD1. The CDR3 totals 14 residues. The ends lost 7 bases at V and 0 bases at J; junction bases unmatched: 5. The V gene's germline CDR1 is SQVTM and CDR2 ANQGSEA. The CDR3 loop reads CSGLGQPNTGELFF. In DNA, the CDR3 is TGCAGCGGCCTGGGACAGCCGAACACCGGGGAGCTGTTTTTT.

The gene calls are TRBV27 and TRBJ2-1; the match to TRBD1 covers 9 bases. V was clipped by 10 bases and J by 7 bases; unmatched bases: 5. The CDR3 loop spans 12 amino acids. Germline V gene sequence: CDR1 MNHEY, CDR2 SMNVEV (reference sequence). CDR3 DNA: TGTGCCACCAGGGACAGGGTAAATGAGCAGTTCTTC. Amino acid sequence: CATRDRVNEQFF.

The rearrangement uses TRBV5-1 and TRBJ1-1, with no clear D. Germline CDR1 reads SGHRS; CDR2 reads YFSETQ. The CDR3 totals 14 residues. Trimming pared 2 bases from V and 0 bases from J, leaving 8 bases between. DNA of the CDR3: TGCGCCAGCAGCTTCGAGGGTTTGAACACTGAAGCTTTCTTT. It is translated as CASSFEGLNTEAFF.

The V call is TRBV9, the J call TRBJ2-7, with a possible D match to TRBD2 (7 bases). This CDR3 is built from 15 residues. CDR1 is SGDLS, CDR2 YYNGEE, per germline. The V end lost 0 bases, the J end lost 3 bases, and 13 bases lay between the germline ends. CDR3 region: CASSVDGGGNYEQYF. DNA for the CDR3: TGTGCCAGCAGCGTAGACGGCGGGGGCAACTACGAGCAGTACTTC.

The chain combines TRBV29-1 with TRBJ1-3; D gene uncertain. The germline V and J ends were trimmed by 5 bases and 0 bases, with 8 bases remaining between them. Germline CDR1 is SQVTM and CDR2 is ANQGSEA. CDR3 length: 13 amino acids. The CDR3 bases are TGCAGCGTTTTACGGGGCTCTGGAAACACCATATATTTT. Protein product: CSVLRGSGNTIYF.

V and J are TRBV15 and TRBJ2-2; 7 bases fit TRBD1. Per germline, CDR1 LNHNV and CDR2 YYDKDF (reference sequence). Unmatched junction bases numbered 9, after V lost 3 bases and J lost 8 bases. The CDR3 sequence is 15 residues long. The CDR3 reads CATSRHQGDRGELFF. For the CDR3, the DNA is TGTGCCACCAGCAGGCACCAGGGGGACCGGGGGGAGCTGTTTTTT.

This sequence joins TRBV6-1 and TRBJ2-1; the match to TRBD1 covers 9 bases. CDR1 and CDR2 from the germline V gene are MNHNS and SASEGT. The J segment lost 9 bases and the V segment lost 4 bases, leaving 10 bases of the junction unmatched. The CDR3 runs 15 residues. CDR3 nucleotide sequence: TGTGCCAGCAGTGTTCGGGACAGGGTAGATGGTGAGCAGTTCTTC. This translates into CASSVRDRVDGEQFF.

Comments on this clone: Germline and junction disagree at one end, which may indicate a read error. The chain links TRBV7-9 to TRBJ1-1, with TRBD1 matching 7 bases. CDR1 is SEHNR, CDR2 FQNEAQ, per germline (reference sequence). There are 13 residues in the CDR3. DNA for the CDR3: TGTACCAGCAGCTCCCAGACAGGGACTGAAGCTTTCTTT. It yields the protein CTSSSQTGTEAFF.

The V call is TRBV11-2, the J call TRBJ2-6, with D unresolved. There are 18 residues in the CDR3. Trimming removed 5 bases from V and 0 bases from J, with 17 bases in between. Germline V gene sequence: CDR1 SGHAT, CDR2 FQNNGV. Written as DNA, the CDR3 is TGTGCCAGCAGCCATCCAAAAACACAGAACTCTGGGGCCAACGTCCTGACTTTC. As protein: CASSHPKTQNSGANVLTF.

The V call is TRBV9, the J call TRBJ1-5; D gene uncertain. This CDR3 spans 14 amino acids. With 3 bases removed from V and 3 bases from J, the gap between germline ends came to 10 bases. CDR1 is SGDLS and CDR2 is YYNGEE in the germline V gene. The CDR3 nucleotides are TGTGCCAGCAGCGCCGGGAAAATCAATCAGCCCCAGCATTTT. It is translated as CASSAGKINQPQHF.

V usage is TRBV9 and J usage is TRBJ1-6; D call uncertain. The V and J ends lost 2 bases and 7 bases respectively, with 10 bases between them. This CDR3 comprises 14 residues. CDR1 SGDLS and CDR2 YYNGEE come from the germline V gene. In DNA form, the CDR3 reads TGTGCCAGCAGCGTTTGGACGGGAAATTCACCCCTCCACTTT. Translated, it gives CASSVWTGNSPLHF. Looking up the rest from reference TRBV9 and TRBJ1-6 gives the full variable domain: DSGVTQTPKHLITATGQRVTLRCSPRSGDLSVYWYQQSLDQGLQFLIQYYNGEERAKGNILERFSAQQFPDLHSELNLSSLELGDSALYFCASSVWTGNSPLHFGNGTRLTVT.

The V call is TRBV7-8, the J call TRBJ1-3; 9 bases line up with TRBD1. The CDR3 runs 15 residues. Germline V CDR1 and CDR2: SGHVS, FQNEAQ. Trimming cost V 1 base and J 2 bases; bases outside gene matches: 0. The CDR3 sequence is CASSLGQGAGNTIYF. The DNA for the CDR3 is TGTGCCAGCAGCTTAGGACAGGGGGCTGGAAACACCATATATTTT.

J is TRBJ1-2 and V is TRBV27; 7 bases agree with TRBD1. Trimming took 6 bases from V and 5 from J; bases not matched to a gene: 6. The CDR3 has 13 residues. CDR1 and CDR2 from the germline V gene are MNHEY and SMNVEV (reference sequence). In DNA, the CDR3 is TGTGCCAGCAGCGGGGGACAGAAGTATGGCTACACCTTC. This gives the protein CASSGGQKYGYTF.

This chain links TRBV15 with TRBJ1-4, with 11 nucleotides matching TRBD1. Germline-derived CDR1 and CDR2 are LNHNV and YYDKDF (reference sequence). This CDR3 has 15 residues. With V trimmed by 3 bases and J by 10 bases, 7 bases remained unmatched. The CDR3 loop reads CATSSRPGTGGKLFF. The DNA for the CDR3 is TGTGCCACCAGCAGTAGACCCGGGACAGGGGGAAAACTGTTTTTT.

The chain joins TRBV6-5 to TRBJ1-1, with TRBD1 identical over 7 bases. The CDR3 spans 13 residues. The trim removed 10 bases at V and 4 bases at J, leaving 9 bases unmatched. Germline V gene data show CDR1 as MNHEY and CDR2 as SVGAGI. CDR3 loop: CATQQGFSTEAFF. DNA for the CDR3: TGTGCCACTCAACAGGGGTTTAGCACTGAAGCTTTCTTT.

This chain connects TRBV28 to TRBJ1-5; D is undetermined. Trimming pared 7 bases from V and 4 bases from J, leaving 17 bases between. The length of the CDR3 is 15 residues. Germline CDR1 reads MDHEN; CDR2 reads SYDVKM. The CDR3 region has the DNA TGTGCCAGCACCTCCCCGGACGGGATAAATCAGCCCCAGCATTTT. As protein: CASTSPDGINQPQHF.

The CDR3 bases are TGTGCCAGCAGCTTAGACAGACCCTATGGCTACACCTTC. Translating it yields CASSLDRPYGYTF. The genes are TRBV5-8 and TRBJ1-2; tentatively, D is TRBD1 (5 bases). This CDR3 comprises 13 residues. Germline-derived CDR1 and CDR2 are SGHTS and YDEGEE. Trimming left V 2 bases short and J 4 bases short, with 9 bases between. Full variable domain (remainder filled in from reference TRBV5-8 and TRBJ1-2): EAGVTQSPTHLIKTRGQQATLRCSPISGHTSVYWYQQALGLGLQFLLWYDEGEERNRGNFPPRFSGRQFPNYSSELNVNALELEDSALYLCASSLDRPYGYTFGSGTRLTVV.

The rearrangement uses TRBV6-1 and TRBJ1-1; D possibly corresponds to TRBD1 (5 bases). The V and J ends lost 4 bases and 1 base respectively, with 7 bases between them. CDR3 length equals 13 residues. Per the germline V gene, CDR1 is MNHNS and CDR2 is SASEGT. This chain's CDR3 is CASSVDRNTEAFF. The CDR3 coding sequence is TGTGCCAGCAGTGTCGACAGGAACACTGAAGCTTTCTTT.

V is TRBV9 and J is TRBJ2-2, with TRBD1 matching over 7 bases. The CDR3 length is 15 residues. V trimming: 3 bases; J trimming: 3 bases; junction bases outside the gene matches: 5. Germline loops: CDR1 SGDLS, CDR2 YYNGEE. The CDR3 here is CASSARQGDTGELFF. In DNA form, the CDR3 reads TGTGCCAGCAGCGCCCGACAGGGTGACACCGGGGAGCTGTTTTTT.

The CDR3 nucleotides are TGTGCCAGCAGCCCCAGGACAGGGAACTATGGCTACACCTTC. It specifies CASSPRTGNYGYTF. This chain uses TRBV7-9 with TRBJ1-2; 8 bases map to TRBD1. The CDR3 loop spans 14 amino acids. J lost 2 bases, V lost 5 bases, and 4 bases had no gene match. CDR1 is SEHNR, CDR2 FQNEAQ, per germline (reference sequence).

The chain couples TRBV27 to TRBJ1-5, with 9 nucleotides matching TRBD1. The CDR3 sequence is 14 residues long. V shed 8 bases and J 4 bases; nucleotides not matched to a gene: 6. Germline CDR1 reads MNHEY; CDR2 reads SMNVEV (reference sequence). CDR3 DNA: TGTGCCAGCGGGACGACAGGGGGGAATCAGCCCCAGCATTTT. As protein: CASGTTGGNQPQHF.

The chain uses TRBV13 and TRBJ1-3; D call uncertain. Germline V gene sequence: CDR1 PRHDT, CDR2 FYEKMQ (reference sequence). V lost 6 bases, J lost 0 bases, and 12 bases lay in between. This CDR3 is 15 amino acids long. DNA for the CDR3: TGTGCCAGCAGTCCGACTTCCGACTCTGGAAACACCATATATTTT. This gives the protein CASSPTSDSGNTIYF.

The chain joins TRBV7-2 to TRBJ2-3; 11 bases align to TRBD2. V trimming: 4 bases; J trimming: 7 bases; junction bases outside the gene matches: 13. This CDR3 is built from 17 residues. CDR1 SGHTA and CDR2 FQGNSA come from the germline V gene. The CDR3 DNA follows: TGTGCCAGCAGCTCTCTAGTAGCGGGGGGGTCGATGTATACGCAGTATTTT. Protein sequence: CASSSLVAGGSMYTQYF.

The J gene is TRBJ1-1, the V gene TRBV19, with a possible D match to TRBD1 (5 bases). Germline V gene sequence: CDR1 LNHDA, CDR2 SQIVND (reference sequence). Deletions cut 4 bases from V and 8 bases from J, with 14 bases between. The CDR3 length is 13 residues. CDR3 in DNA: TGTGCCAGTAGTAATAACCGGGACTGGGAAGCTTTCTTT. Protein sequence: CASSNNRDWEAFF.

This sequence joins TRBV6-1 and TRBJ1-1; D is unclear. V lost 4 bases and J 4 bases, leaving 13 bases between the germline ends. The germline V gene has CDR1 MNHNS and CDR2 SASEGT. The CDR3 sequence is 14 residues long. CDR3 in DNA: TGTGCCAGCAGTGGGAGGGTGGACGGCACTGAAGCTTTCTTT. This codes for CASSGRVDGTEAFF.

The chain has TRBV28 and TRBJ2-7; TRBD2 agrees at 10 bases. The ends lost 6 bases at V and 3 bases at J; junction bases unmatched: 5. Germline loops: CDR1 MDHEN, CDR2 SYDVKM. This CDR3 contains 14 residues. CDR3 sequence: CASRTLAGVYEQYF. The DNA for the CDR3 is TGTGCCAGCAGAACCCTAGCGGGGGTCTACGAGCAGTACTTC.

This chain uses TRBV28 with TRBJ2-3; 8 bases map to TRBD2. This CDR3 comprises 15 residues. CDR1 MDHEN and CDR2 SYDVKM come from the germline V gene. V shed 4 bases, J shed 2 bases, and the junction held 5 bases outside the gene matches. CDR3 sequence reads: CASSSGGASTDTQYF. CDR3 DNA: TGTGCCAGCAGTTCGGGGGGGGCATCCACAGATACGCAGTATTTT.

The V and J genes are TRBV5-1 and TRBJ2-2; no clear D gene. Germline CDR1 and CDR2: SGHRS and YFSETQ. V shed 7 bases and J shed 2 bases, with 15 bases lying between them. The CDR3 runs 15 residues. The CDR3: CASRPAGTNTGELFF. The CDR3 DNA reads as TGCGCCAGCCGCCCCGCAGGTACTAACACCGGGGAGCTGTTTTTT.